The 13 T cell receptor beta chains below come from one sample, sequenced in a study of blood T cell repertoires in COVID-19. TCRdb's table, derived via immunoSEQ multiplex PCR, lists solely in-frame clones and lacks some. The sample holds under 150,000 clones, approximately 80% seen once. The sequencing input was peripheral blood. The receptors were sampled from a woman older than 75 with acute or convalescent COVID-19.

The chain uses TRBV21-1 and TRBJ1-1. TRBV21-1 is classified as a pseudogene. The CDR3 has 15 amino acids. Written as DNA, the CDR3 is TGTGCCAGCAACAAAAAGGGGAGGGCGAACACTGAAGCTTTCTTT. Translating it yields CASNKKGRANTEAFF.

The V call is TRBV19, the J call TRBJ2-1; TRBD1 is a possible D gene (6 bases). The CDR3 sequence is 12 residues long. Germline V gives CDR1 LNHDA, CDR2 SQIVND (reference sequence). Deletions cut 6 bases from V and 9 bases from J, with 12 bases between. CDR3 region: CASRWGLGEQFF. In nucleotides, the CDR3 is TGTGCCAGTAGGTGGGGGCTCGGTGAGCAGTTCTTC.

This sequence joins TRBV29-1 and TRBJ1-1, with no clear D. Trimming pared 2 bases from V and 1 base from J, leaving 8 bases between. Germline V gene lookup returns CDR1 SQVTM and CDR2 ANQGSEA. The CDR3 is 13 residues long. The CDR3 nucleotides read TGCAGCGTTGAAAGGCAGGAGAACACTGAAGCTTTCTTT. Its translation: CSVERQENTEAFF.

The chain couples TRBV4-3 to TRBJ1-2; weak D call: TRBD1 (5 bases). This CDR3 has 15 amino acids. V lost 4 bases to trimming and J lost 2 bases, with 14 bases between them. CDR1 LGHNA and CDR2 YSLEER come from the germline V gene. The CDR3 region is CASSPNRGVNYGYTF. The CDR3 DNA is TGCGCCAGCAGCCCCAATCGGGGGGTAAACTATGGCTACACCTTC.

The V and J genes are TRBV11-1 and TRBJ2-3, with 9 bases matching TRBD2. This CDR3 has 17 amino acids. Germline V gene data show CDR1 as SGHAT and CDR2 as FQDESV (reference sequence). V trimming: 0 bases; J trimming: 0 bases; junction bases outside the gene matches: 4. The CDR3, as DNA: TGTGCCAGCAGCTTAGCGAGGGGACTAGCCAGCACAGATACGCAGTATTTT. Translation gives CASSLARGLASTDTQYF.

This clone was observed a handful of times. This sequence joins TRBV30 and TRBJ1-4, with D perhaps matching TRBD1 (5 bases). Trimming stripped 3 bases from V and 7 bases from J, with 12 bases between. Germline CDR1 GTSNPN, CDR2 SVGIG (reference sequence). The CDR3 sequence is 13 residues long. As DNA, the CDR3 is TGTGCCTGGAGGTTTGGGGCAGGTGAAAAACTGTTTTTT. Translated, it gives CAWRFGAGEKLFF.

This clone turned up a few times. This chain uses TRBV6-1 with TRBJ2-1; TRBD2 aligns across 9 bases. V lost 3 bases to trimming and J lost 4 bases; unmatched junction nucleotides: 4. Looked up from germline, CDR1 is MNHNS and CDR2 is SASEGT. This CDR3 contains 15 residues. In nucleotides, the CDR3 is TGTGCCAGCAGTGAGCGGGAGGGCCAATACAATGAGCAGTTCTTC. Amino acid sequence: CASSEREGQYNEQFF.

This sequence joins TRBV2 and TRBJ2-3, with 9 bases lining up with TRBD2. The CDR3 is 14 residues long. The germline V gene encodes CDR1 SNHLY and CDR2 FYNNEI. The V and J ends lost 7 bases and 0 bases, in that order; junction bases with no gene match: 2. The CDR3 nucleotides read TGTGCCAGCACCACTAGCGGGAGCACAGATACGCAGTATTTT. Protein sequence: CASTTSGSTDTQYF.

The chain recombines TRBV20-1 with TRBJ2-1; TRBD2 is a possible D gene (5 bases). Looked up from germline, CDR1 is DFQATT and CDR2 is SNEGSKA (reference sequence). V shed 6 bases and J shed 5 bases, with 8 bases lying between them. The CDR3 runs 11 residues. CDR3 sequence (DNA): TGCAGTGCCACAGCGGACAATGAGCAGTTCTTC. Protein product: CSATADNEQFF.

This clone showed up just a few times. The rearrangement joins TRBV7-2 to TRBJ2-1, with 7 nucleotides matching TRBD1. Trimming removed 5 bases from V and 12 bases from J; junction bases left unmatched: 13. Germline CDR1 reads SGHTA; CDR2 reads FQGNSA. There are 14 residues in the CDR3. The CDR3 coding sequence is TGTGCCAGCAGCCTACCGGGACAGAGGTCAGGGCAGTTCTTC. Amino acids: CASSLPGQRSGQFF.

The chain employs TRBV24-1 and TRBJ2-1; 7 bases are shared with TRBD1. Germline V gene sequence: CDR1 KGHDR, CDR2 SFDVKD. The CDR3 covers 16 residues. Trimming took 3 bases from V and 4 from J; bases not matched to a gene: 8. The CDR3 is CATSDPGGSAYNEQFF. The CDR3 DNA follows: TGTGCCACCAGTGATCCAGGGGGATCGGCATACAATGAGCAGTTCTTC.

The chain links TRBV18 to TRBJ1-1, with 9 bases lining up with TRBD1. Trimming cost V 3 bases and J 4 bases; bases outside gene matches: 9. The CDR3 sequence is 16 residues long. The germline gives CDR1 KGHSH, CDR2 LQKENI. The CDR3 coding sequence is TGTGCCAGCTCACCGGCGGGACAGGGAGGAGGCACTGAAGCTTTCTTT. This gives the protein CASSPAGQGGGTEAFF.

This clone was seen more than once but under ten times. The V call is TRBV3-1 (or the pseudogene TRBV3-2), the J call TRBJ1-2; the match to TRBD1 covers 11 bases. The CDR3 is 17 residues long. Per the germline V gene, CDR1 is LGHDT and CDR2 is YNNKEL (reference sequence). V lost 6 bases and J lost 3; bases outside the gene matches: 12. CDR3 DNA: TGTGCCAGCAGTCATATTGGACAGGGGGCGTGGTACTATGGCTACACCTTC. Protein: CASSHIGQGAWYYGYTF.